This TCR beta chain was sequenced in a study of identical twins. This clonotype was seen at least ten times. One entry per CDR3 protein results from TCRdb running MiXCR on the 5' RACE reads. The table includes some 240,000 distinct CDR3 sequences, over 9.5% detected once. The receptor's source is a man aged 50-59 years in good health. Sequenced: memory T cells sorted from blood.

DNA for the CDR3: TGCGCCAGCAGCCAGGGACTAGCGTACGATACGCAGTATTTT. Protein product: CASSQGLAYDTQYF. This sequence joins TRBV5-1 and TRBJ2-3, with 10 bases identical to TRBD2. Per germline, CDR1 SGHRS and CDR2 YFSETQ. The CDR3 consists of 14 residues. The V segment lost 4 bases and the J segment 6 bases; nucleotides outside the gene matches: 5.